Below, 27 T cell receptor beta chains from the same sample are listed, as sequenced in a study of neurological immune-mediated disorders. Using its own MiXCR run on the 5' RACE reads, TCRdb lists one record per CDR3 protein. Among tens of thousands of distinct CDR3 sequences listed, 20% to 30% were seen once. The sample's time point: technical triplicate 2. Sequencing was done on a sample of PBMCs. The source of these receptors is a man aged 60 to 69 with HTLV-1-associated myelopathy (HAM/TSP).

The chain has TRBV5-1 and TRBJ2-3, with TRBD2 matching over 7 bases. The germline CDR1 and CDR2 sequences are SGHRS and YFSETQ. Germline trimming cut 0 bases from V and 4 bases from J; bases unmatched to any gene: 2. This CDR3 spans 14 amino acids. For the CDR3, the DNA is TGCGCCAGCAGCTTGGATGGGAGGGCAGATACGCAGTATTTT. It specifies CASSLDGRADTQYF.

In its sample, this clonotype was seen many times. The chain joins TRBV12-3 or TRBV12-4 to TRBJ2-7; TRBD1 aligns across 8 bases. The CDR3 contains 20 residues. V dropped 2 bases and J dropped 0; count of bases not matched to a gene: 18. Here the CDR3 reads CASSLRAGFRQGPTSYEQYF. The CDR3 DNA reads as TGTGCCAGCAGTTTAAGGGCAGGGTTTCGACAGGGGCCAACCTCCTACGAGCAGTACTTC.

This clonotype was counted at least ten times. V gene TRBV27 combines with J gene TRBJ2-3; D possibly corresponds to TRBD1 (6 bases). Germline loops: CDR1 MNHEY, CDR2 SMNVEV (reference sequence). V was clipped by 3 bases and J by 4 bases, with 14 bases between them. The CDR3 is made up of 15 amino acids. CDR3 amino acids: CASSFGVQGSDTQYF. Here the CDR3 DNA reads TGTGCCAGCAGTTTTGGTGTACAGGGATCAGATACGCAGTATTTT.

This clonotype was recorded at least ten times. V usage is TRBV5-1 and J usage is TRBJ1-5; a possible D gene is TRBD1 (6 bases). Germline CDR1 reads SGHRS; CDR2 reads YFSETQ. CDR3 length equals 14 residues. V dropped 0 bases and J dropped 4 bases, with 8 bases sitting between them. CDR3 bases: TGCGCCAGCAGCTTGGACGGGACAAATCAGCCCCAGCATTTT. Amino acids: CASSLDGTNQPQHF. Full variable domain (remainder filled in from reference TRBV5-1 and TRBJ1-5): KAGVTQTPRYLIKTRGQQVTLSCSPISGHRSVSWYQQTPGQGLQFLFEYFSETQRNKGNFPGRFSGRQFSNSRSEMNVSTLELGDSALYLCASSLDGTNQPQHFGDGTRLSIL.

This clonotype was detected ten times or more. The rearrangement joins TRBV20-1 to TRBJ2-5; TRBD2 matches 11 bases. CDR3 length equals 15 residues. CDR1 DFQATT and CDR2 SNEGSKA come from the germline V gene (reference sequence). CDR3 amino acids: CSVDHSGRGEETQYF. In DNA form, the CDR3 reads TGCAGCGTGGACCATAGCGGGAGGGGAGAAGAGACCCAGTACTTC.

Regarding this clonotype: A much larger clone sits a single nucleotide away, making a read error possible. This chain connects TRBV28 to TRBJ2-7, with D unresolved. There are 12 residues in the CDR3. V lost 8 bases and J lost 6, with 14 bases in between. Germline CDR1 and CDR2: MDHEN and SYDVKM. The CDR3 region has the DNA TGTGCCAGCGCCCTACCCCCGTGCGAGCAGTACTTC. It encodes CASALPPCEQYF.

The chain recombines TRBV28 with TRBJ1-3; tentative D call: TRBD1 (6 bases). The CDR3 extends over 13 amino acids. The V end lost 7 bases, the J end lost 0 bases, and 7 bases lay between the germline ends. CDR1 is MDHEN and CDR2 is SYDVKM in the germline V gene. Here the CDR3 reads CASTQGSGNTIYF. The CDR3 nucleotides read TGTGCCAGCACACAGGGCTCTGGAAACACCATATATTTT.

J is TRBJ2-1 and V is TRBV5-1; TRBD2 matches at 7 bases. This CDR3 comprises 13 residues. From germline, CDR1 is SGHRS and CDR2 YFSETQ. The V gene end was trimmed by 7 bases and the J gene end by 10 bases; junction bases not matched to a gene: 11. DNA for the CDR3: TGCGCCAGCGGGGAGGGGAACACCGGGGAGCAGTTCTTC. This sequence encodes CASGEGNTGEQFF.

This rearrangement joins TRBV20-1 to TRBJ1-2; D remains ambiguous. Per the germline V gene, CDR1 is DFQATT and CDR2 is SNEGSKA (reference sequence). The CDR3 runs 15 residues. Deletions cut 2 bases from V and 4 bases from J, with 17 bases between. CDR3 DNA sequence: TGCAGTGCTAGATCCTACGGGCCCAGCGCCTATGGCTACACCTTC. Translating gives CSARSYGPSAYGYTF.

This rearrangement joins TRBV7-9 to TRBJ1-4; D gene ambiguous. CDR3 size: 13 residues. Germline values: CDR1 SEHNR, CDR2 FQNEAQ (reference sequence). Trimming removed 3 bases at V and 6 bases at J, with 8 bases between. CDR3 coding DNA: TGTGCCAGCAGCTTTGGGGATGATGAAAAACTGTTTTTT. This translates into CASSFGDDEKLFF.

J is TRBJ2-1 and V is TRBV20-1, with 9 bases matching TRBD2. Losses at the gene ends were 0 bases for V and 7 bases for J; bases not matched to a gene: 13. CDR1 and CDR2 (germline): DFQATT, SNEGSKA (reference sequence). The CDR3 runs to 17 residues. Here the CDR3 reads CSARDDRSGSGLNEQFF. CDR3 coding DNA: TGCAGTGCTAGAGACGACCGTAGCGGGAGTGGTTTGAATGAGCAGTTCTTC.

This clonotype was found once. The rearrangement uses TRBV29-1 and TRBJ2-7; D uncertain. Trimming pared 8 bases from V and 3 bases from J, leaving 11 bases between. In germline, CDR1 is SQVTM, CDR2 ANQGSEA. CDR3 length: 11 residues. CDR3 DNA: TGCAGCACCAGGACCCACTACGAGCAGTACTTC. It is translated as CSTRTHYEQYF.

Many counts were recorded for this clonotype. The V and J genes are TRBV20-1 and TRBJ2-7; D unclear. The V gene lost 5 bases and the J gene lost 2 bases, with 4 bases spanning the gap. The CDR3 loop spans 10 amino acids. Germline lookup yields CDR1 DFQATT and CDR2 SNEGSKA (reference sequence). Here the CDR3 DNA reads TGCAGTGCTGGGACCTACGAGCAGTACTTC. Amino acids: CSAGTYEQYF.

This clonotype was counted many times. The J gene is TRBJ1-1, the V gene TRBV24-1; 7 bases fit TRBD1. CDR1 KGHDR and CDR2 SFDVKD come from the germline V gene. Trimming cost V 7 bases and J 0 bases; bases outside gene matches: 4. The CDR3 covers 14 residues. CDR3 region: CATSQGGLNTEAFF. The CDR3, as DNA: TGTGCCACCAGCCAGGGGGGATTGAACACTGAAGCTTTCTTT.

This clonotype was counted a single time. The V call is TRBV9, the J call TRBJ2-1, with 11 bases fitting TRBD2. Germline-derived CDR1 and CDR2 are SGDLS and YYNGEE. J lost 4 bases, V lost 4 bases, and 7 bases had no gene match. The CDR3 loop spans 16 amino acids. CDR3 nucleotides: TGTGCCAGCAGCTCCACTGTAGCGGGAGGGTACAATGAGCAGTTCTTC. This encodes CASSSTVAGGYNEQFF.

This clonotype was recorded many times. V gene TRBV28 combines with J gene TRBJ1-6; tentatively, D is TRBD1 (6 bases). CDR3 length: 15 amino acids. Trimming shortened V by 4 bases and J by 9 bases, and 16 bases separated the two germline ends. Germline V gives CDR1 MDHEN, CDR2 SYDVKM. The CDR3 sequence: CASSSEQGNSSPLHF. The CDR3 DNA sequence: TGTGCCAGCAGTTCCGAGCAGGGGAATTCTTCACCCCTCCACTTT. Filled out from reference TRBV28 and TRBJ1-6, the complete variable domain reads DVKVTQSSRYLVKRTGEKVFLECVQDMDHENMFWYRQDPGLGLRLIYFSYDVKMKEKGDIPEGYSVSREKKERFSLILESASTNQTSMYLCASSSEQGNSSPLHFGNGTRLTVT.

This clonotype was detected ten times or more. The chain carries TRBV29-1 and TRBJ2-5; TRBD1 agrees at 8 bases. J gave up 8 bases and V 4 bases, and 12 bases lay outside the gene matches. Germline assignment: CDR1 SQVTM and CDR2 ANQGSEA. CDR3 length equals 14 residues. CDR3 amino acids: CSVGSGGRGNTQYF. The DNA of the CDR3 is TGCAGCGTTGGGTCAGGGGGCAGGGGTAACACCCAGTACTTC.

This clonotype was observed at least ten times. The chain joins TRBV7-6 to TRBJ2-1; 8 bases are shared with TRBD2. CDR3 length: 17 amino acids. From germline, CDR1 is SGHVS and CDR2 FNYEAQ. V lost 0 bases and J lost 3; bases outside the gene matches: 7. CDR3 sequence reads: CASSLALSGVFYNEQFF. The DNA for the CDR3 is TGTGCCAGCAGCTTAGCCCTTAGCGGGGTTTTCTACAATGAGCAGTTCTTC.

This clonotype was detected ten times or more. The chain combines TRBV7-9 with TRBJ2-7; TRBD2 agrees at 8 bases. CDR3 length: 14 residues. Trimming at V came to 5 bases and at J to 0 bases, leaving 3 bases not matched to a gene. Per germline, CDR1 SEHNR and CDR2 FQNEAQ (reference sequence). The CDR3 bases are TGTGCCAGCAGCCTCGGGGGGGACTCCTACGAGCAGTACTTC. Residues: CASSLGGDSYEQYF.

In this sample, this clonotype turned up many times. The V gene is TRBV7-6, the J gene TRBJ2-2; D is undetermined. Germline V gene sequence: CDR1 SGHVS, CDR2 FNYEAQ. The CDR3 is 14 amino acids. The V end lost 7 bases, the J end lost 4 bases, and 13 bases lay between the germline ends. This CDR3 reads CASTPGLGTGELFF. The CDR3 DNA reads TGTGCCAGCACCCCCGGTCTGGGCACCGGGGAGCTGTTTTTT. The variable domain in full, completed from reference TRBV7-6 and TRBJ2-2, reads GAGVSQSPRYKVTKRGQDVALRCDPISGHVSLYWYRQALGQGPEFLTYFNYEAQQDKSGLPNDRFSAERPEGSISTLTIQRTEQRDSAMYRCASTPGLGTGELFFGEGSRLTVL.

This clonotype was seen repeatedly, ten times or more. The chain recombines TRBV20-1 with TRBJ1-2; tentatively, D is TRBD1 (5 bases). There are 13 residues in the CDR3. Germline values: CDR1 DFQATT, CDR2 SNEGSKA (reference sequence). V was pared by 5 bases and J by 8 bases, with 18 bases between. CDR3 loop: CSAAPLRWDGYTF. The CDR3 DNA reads TGCAGTGCTGCACCCTTACGTTGGGACGGCTACACCTTC.

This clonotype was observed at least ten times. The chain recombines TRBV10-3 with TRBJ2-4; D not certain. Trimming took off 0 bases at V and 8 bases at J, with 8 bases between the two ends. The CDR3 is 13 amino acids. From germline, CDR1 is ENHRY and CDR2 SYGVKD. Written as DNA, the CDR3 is TGTGCCATCAGTGAGTCGACTTTAGACATTCAGTACTTC. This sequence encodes CAISESTLDIQYF.

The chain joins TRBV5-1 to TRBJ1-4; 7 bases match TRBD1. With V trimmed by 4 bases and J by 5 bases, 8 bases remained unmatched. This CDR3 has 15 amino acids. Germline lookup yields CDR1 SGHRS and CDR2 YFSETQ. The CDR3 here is CASSPGTAVNEKLFF. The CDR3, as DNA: TGCGCCAGCAGCCCGGGGACAGCGGTAAATGAAAAACTGTTTTTT.

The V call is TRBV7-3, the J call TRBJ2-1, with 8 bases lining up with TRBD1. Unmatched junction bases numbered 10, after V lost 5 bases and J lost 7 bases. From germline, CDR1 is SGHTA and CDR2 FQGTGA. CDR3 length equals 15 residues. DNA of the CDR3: TGTGCCAGCAGCACCAACAGGGGGAAGAGGAATGAGCAGTTCTTC. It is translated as CASSTNRGKRNEQFF. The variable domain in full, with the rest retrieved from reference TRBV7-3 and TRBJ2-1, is GAGVSQTPSNKVTEKGKYVELRCDPISGHTALYWYRQSLGQGPEFLIYFQGTGAADDSGLPNDRFFAVRPEGSVSTLKIQRTERGDSAVYLCASSTNRGKRNEQFFGPGTRLTVL.

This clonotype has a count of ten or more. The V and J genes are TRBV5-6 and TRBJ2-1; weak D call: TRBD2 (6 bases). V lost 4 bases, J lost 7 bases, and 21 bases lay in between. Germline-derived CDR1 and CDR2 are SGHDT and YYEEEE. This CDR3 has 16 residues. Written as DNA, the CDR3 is TGTGCCAGCAGCATTATCCGGGACCTCCGGGGGAATGAGCAGTTCTTC. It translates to CASSIIRDLRGNEQFF.

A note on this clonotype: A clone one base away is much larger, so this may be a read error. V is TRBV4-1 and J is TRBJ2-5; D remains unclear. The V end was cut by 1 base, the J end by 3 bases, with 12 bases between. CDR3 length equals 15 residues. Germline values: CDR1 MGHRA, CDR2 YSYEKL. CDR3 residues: CASSQVGGVEETQYF. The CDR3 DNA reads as TGCGCCAGCAGCCAAGTGGGCGGAGTGGAAGAGACCCAGTACTTC.

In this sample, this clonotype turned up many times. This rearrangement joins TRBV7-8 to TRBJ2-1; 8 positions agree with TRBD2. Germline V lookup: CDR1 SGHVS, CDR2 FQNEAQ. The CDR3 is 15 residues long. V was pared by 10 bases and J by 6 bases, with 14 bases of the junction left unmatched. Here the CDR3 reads CAIAGGGRATNEQFF. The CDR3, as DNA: TGTGCCATCGCCGGGGGGGGGAGGGCCACCAATGAGCAGTTCTTC.